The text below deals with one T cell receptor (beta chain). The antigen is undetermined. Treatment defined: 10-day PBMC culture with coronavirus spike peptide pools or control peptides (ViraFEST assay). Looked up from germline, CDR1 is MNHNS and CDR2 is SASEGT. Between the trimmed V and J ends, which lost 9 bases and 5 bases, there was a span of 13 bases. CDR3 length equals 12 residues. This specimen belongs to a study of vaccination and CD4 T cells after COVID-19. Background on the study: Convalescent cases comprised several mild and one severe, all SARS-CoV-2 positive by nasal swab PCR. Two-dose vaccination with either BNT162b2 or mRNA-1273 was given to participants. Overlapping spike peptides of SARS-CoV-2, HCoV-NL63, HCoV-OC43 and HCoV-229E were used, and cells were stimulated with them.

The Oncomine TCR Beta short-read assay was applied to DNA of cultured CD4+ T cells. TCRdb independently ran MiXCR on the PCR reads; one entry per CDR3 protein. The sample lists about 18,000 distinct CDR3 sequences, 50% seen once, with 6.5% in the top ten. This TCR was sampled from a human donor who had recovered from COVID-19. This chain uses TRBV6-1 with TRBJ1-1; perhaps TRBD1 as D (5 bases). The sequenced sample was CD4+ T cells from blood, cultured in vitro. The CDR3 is CASHRLGTEAFF. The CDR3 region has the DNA TGTGCCAGTCACAGGCTGGGTACTGAAGCTTTCTTT.